The 19 T cell receptor beta chains given below trace back to one sample, sequenced in a study of T-cell reconstitution after alpha-beta-depleted transplantation in children (dated by TCRdb to between 2015 and 2016). Receptor amplification or capture employed PCR. TCRdb shows the sequencer as Illumina HiSeq 2500. To normalize quantification of the TCRbeta repertoire, the TCR libraries were built with molecular barcoding that relied on unique molecular identifiers. In-frame beta chains were kept once TCRdb had trimmed the public reads at Q25 with fastp and called clones with MiXCR. CDR3 protein duplicates are merged, each entry listing the most common genes and DNA. The sample table lists 100,000 to 120,000 distinct CDR3 sequences, roughly 6.1% of them with a count of one. Less than 30% of the sample belongs to the ten largest clones. The sample's treatment or condition label is to be understood as: allogeneic hematopoietic cell transplantation with graft depleted of TCRalphabeta T cells and CD19 B cells.

The material was PBMCs, mostly from graft donor cells, obtained 360 days after TCRalphabeta/CD19-depleted stem cell transplant. The receptors come from a male patient aged 2-10 years who had a stem cell transplant for acute lymphoblastic leukemia, so the T cells may come from the graft donor.

This clonotype was counted ten times or more. The chain carries TRBV7-8 and TRBJ1-5; D ambiguous. Per germline, CDR1 SGHVS and CDR2 FQNEAQ. V shed 5 bases and J shed 11 bases, with 13 bases lying between them. The CDR3 extends over 12 amino acids. This CDR3 reads CASSERTKAQHF. The CDR3 DNA reads as TGTGCCAGCAGCGAACGAACAAAGGCCCAGCATTTT.

The chain carries TRBV4-3 and TRBJ1-6; D not resolved. Germline CDR1 LGHNA, CDR2 YSLEER. The CDR3 loop spans 15 amino acids. Deletions cut 3 bases from V and 1 base from J, with 7 bases between. CDR3 nucleotides: TGCGCCAGCAGCCAGAAGGGATCCTATAATTCACCCCTCCACTTT. This codes for CASSQKGSYNSPLHF.

Only a few counts were recorded for this clonotype. The J gene is TRBJ1-3, the V gene TRBV9; unclear D gene. The CDR3 spans 14 residues. CDR1 and CDR2 from the germline V gene are SGDLS and YYNGEE. V was cut by 0 bases and J by 3 bases, with 7 bases left in between. This chain's CDR3 is CASSVGAVGNTIYF. The CDR3 nucleotides read TGTGCCAGCAGCGTAGGGGCGGTTGGAAACACCATATATTTT.

This clonotype showed up many times. The genes are TRBV10-3 and TRBJ1-3; D is ambiguous. Germline assignment: CDR1 ENHRY and CDR2 SYGVKD. CDR3 length: 16 amino acids. Trimming left V 2 bases short and J 8 bases short, with 19 bases between. The CDR3 nucleotides are TGTGCCATCAGTGAGCCCTTGACGGGGAAGGTTGACACCATATATTTT. Translation gives CAISEPLTGKVDTIYF.

The rearrangement links TRBV28 to TRBJ2-7; maybe TRBD2 (6 bases). The CDR3 has 17 residues. V was pared by 3 bases and J by 2 bases, with 20 bases between. The V gene's germline CDR1 is MDHEN and CDR2 SYDVKM. The DNA for the CDR3 is TGTGCCAGCAGTTTCCCAGCCGGGACTCCGCTGACCTACGAGCAGTACTTC. Translating gives CASSFPAGTPLTYEQYF.

This clonotype was recorded many times. The rearrangement uses TRBV28 and TRBJ2-7; D is unresolved. The CDR3 contains 11 residues. Germline V gene data show CDR1 as MDHEN and CDR2 as SYDVKM. V was clipped by 2 bases and J by 5 bases, with 4 bases between them. The CDR3 reads CASSLTHEQYF. The DNA of the CDR3 is TGTGCCAGCAGTTTAACCCACGAGCAGTACTTC.

This clonotype turned up a few times. The gene calls are TRBV9 and TRBJ2-5; possibly TRBD2 for D (5 bases). The V gene's germline CDR1 is SGDLS and CDR2 YYNGEE. This CDR3 has 14 residues. Between the trimmed V and J ends, which lost 0 bases and 7 bases, there was a span of 13 bases. DNA of the CDR3: TGTGCCAGCAGCGTAGCACTAGATCTGGGGACCCAGTACTTC. Translation: CASSVALDLGTQYF.

This clonotype was detected ten times or more. The CDR3 region is CASSHQNRTGLAKNIQYF. The CDR3 DNA sequence: TGTGCCAGCAGCCATCAAAACAGGACAGGCCTAGCCAAAAACATTCAGTACTTC. The chain is built from TRBV3-1 and TRBJ2-4; 7 nucleotides line up with TRBD1. CDR3 length equals 18 residues. The germline CDR1 and CDR2 sequences are LGHDT and YNNKEL (reference sequence). The junction had 11 bases not matched to a gene; V was cut back by 3 bases and J by 0 bases.

There are a few counts of this clonotype. The chain joins TRBV11-2 to TRBJ2-7; 8 nucleotides match TRBD1. After removal of 6 bases from V and 2 bases from J, the junction contained 9 bases not matched to a gene. Germline V CDR1 and CDR2: SGHAT, FQNNGV. The CDR3 has 15 amino acids. CDR3 residues: CASRSGQVLAYEQYF. For the CDR3, the DNA is TGTGCCAGCAGATCGGGACAGGTCCTCGCCTACGAGCAGTACTTC.

This clonotype was detected ten times or more. This chain links TRBV7-9 with TRBJ2-5, with 10 bases that match TRBD2. Looked up from germline, CDR1 is SEHNR and CDR2 is FQNEAQ (reference sequence). CDR3 length: 16 amino acids. J was trimmed by 1 base and V by 3 bases; bases with no gene match: 5. CDR3 region: CASSFYIAGGQETQYF. DNA for the CDR3: TGTGCCAGCAGCTTTTATATAGCGGGAGGCCAAGAGACCCAGTACTTC.

The V and J genes are TRBV11-1 and TRBJ2-4, with TRBD2 matching 8 bases. The CDR3 contains 19 residues. Per germline, CDR1 SGHAT and CDR2 FQDESV (reference sequence). V lost 5 bases, J lost 1 base, and 16 bases stayed unmatched. CDR3 residues: CASSTNRGGSFRAKNIQYF. The CDR3 coding sequence is TGTGCCAGCAGCACGAACCGGGGGGGCAGTTTTCGGGCCAAAAACATTCAGTACTTC.

This clonotype has ten or more counts. This sequence joins TRBV9 and TRBJ2-1; maybe TRBD2 (6 bases). The germline V and J ends were trimmed by 3 bases and 0 bases, with 16 bases remaining between them. Germline CDR1 reads SGDLS; CDR2 reads YYNGEE. The CDR3 is made up of 17 amino acids. CDR3 coding DNA: TGTGCCAGCAGCGCCTCCGGGAGCGGCAGCTCCTACAATGAGCAGTTCTTC. Protein: CASSASGSGSSYNEQFF.

This clonotype was counted a few times. V usage is TRBV24-1 and J usage is TRBJ2-5, with 7 bases identical to TRBD2. Germline V gene sequence: CDR1 KGHDR, CDR2 SFDVKD. The CDR3 is 16 amino acids. V shed 5 bases, J shed 5 bases, and the junction held 13 bases outside the gene matches. CDR3 bases: TGTGCCACCAGTGCCCTGGGAACGGGGGGAGCGGAGACCCAGTACTTC. This sequence encodes CATSALGTGGAETQYF.

This clonotype showed up many times. The V and J genes are TRBV4-3 and TRBJ2-7; no clear D gene. This CDR3 is built from 15 residues. Germline V gene lookup returns CDR1 LGHNA and CDR2 YSLEER. Deletions cut 0 bases from V and 2 bases from J, with 11 bases between. DNA of the CDR3: TGCGCCAGCAGCCAAGATCGGAGACCTACCTACGAGCAGTACTTC. Translated, it gives CASSQDRRPTYEQYF.

This clonotype appeared a few times. DNA for the CDR3: TGTGCCACCAGTGACACGCAGGGGCCGAACACCGGGGAGCTGTTTTTT. It codes for CATSDTQGPNTGELFF. The rearrangement uses TRBV24-1 and TRBJ2-2, with D possibly being TRBD1 (6 bases). The CDR3 extends over 16 amino acids. Deletions cut 4 bases from V and 0 bases from J, with 11 bases between. Germline loops: CDR1 KGHDR, CDR2 SFDVKD.

The table lists this clonotype with many counts. The chain joins TRBV10-3 to TRBJ2-5; D is undetermined. CDR3 size: 13 residues. Trimming removed 6 bases at V and 0 bases at J, with 8 bases between. The germline gives CDR1 ENHRY, CDR2 SYGVKD. The CDR3, as DNA: TGTGCCATCAGACAGACGGACCAAGAGACCCAGTACTTC. Protein product: CAIRQTDQETQYF.

The sample holds a few counts of this clonotype. This chain connects TRBV25-1 to TRBJ2-5; 10 bases agree with TRBD1. Germline V lookup: CDR1 MGHDK, CDR2 SYGVNS. With V trimmed by 3 bases and J by 5 bases, 3 bases remained unmatched. CDR3 size: 14 residues. As DNA, the CDR3 is TGTGCCAGCAGTGACCGGACAGGGGGGGAGACCCAGTACTTC. It specifies CASSDRTGGETQYF. Drawing the rest from reference TRBV25-1 and TRBJ2-5, the complete variable domain is EADIYQTPRYLVIGTGKKITLECSQTMGHDKMYWYQQDPGMELHLIHYSYGVNSTEKGDLSSESTVSRIRTEHFPLTLESARPSHTSQYLCASSDRTGGETQYFGPGTRLLVL.

The sample holds many counts of this clonotype. V and J are TRBV27 and TRBJ1-2, with D perhaps TRBD1 (5 bases). Trimming removed 2 bases at V and 4 bases at J, with 11 bases between. In germline, CDR1 is MNHEY, CDR2 SMNVEV (reference sequence). The CDR3 runs to 14 residues. For the CDR3, the DNA is TGTGCCAGCAGTTTAGCCAGGGCTGGCTATGGCTACACCTTC. Its protein product is CASSLARAGYGYTF.

This clonotype was seen repeatedly, ten times or more. The V call is TRBV7-2, the J call TRBJ2-5; weak D call: TRBD1 (6 bases). The germline V gene encodes CDR1 SGHTA and CDR2 FQGNSA. The CDR3 is made up of 14 amino acids. With 1 base removed from V and 4 bases from J, the gap between germline ends came to 10 bases. The CDR3 region is CASSLEGRGETQYF. CDR3 nucleotide sequence: TGTGCCAGCAGCTTAGAAGGCAGGGGAGAGACCCAGTACTTC.